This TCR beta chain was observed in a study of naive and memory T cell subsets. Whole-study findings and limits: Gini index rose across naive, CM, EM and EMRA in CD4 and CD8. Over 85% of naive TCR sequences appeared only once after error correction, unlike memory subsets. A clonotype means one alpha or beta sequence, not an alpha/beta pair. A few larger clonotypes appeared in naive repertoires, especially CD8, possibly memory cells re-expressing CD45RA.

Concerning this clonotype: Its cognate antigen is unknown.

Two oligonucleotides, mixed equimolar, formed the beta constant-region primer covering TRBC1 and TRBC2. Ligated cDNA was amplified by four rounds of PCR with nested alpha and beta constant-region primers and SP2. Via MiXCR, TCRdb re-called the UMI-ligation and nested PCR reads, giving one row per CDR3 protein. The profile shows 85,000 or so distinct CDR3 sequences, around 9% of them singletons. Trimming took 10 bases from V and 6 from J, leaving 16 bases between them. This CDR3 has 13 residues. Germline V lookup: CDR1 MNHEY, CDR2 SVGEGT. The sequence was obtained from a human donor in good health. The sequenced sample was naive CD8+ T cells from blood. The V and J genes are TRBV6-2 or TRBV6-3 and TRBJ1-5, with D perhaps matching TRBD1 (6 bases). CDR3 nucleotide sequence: TGTGCCATCGGGGGACAATTCCGTCAGCCCCAGCATTTT. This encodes CAIGGQFRQPQHF.